This TCR beta chain was found in a study of technical replicates of blood from four donors. CDR3 length equals 15 residues. Germline CDR1 is SEHNR and CDR2 is FQNEAQ (reference sequence). V dropped 3 bases and J dropped 4; count of bases not matched to a gene: 5. Sequenced by immunoSEQ multiplex PCR; TCRdb stores in-frame clones only, minus some. The sample holds tens of thousands of clones, around nine tenths seen once. The source material was T cells isolated from PBMCs. This clonotype was sampled from a human donor in good health. The V call is TRBV7-9, the J call TRBJ1-2; 10 bases line up with TRBD1. The CDR3, as DNA: TGTGCCAGCAGCTTTAGCCGGACAGGGGGCTATGGCTACACCTTC. This translates into CASSFSRTGGYGYTF.